This entry lists 30 T cell receptor beta chains sequenced from one sample in a study of blood T cell repertoires in COVID-19. Profiled with immunoSEQ multiplex PCR; TCRdb holds only in-frame clones, not every one. The profile shows around 100,000 clones, over 75% of them singletons. The sequenced sample consisted of peripheral blood. These receptors were collected from a man aged 45-60 years with acute or convalescent COVID-19.

This clone was seen just once. The chain recombines TRBV27 with TRBJ2-5; 9 nucleotides line up with TRBD1. The germline V gene encodes CDR1 MNHEY and CDR2 SMNVEV (reference sequence). V trimming: 5 bases; J trimming: 2 bases; junction bases outside the gene matches: 9. CDR3 length: 16 residues. CDR3 in DNA: TGTGCCAGCAGTCACCGGACAGGGGTCCTTCAAGAGACCCAGTACTTC. Translating gives CASSHRTGVLQETQYF.

This rearrangement joins TRBV20-1 to TRBJ2-1; D is undetermined. Trimming took off 5 bases at V and 4 bases at J, with 6 bases between the two ends. The CDR3 has 11 amino acids. The germline V gene has CDR1 DFQATT and CDR2 SNEGSKA (reference sequence). The CDR3 sequence is CSALAYNEQFF. CDR3 nucleotide sequence: TGCAGTGCTTTAGCTTACAATGAGCAGTTCTTC.

V usage is TRBV10-3 and J usage is TRBJ2-7; 10 bases are a match to TRBD2. This CDR3 comprises 14 residues. Trimming cost V 6 bases and J 4 bases; bases outside gene matches: 6. Germline V gene sequence: CDR1 ENHRY, CDR2 SYGVKD. DNA for the CDR3: TGTGCCATCAGGCCTAGCGGGGGAAAATACGAGCAGTACTTC. Amino acid sequence: CAIRPSGGKYEQYF.

This clone was recorded only once. This chain uses TRBV4-1 with TRBJ2-1; 7 nucleotides line up with TRBD2. The CDR3 is 15 amino acids. In germline, CDR1 is MGHRA, CDR2 YSYEKL. Trimming removed 1 base from V and 0 bases from J; junction bases left unmatched: 0. DNA for the CDR3: TGCGCCAGCAGCCAAGGCGGGAGCTCCTACAATGAGCAGTTCTTC. Its protein product is CASSQGGSSYNEQFF.

The chain joins TRBV9 to TRBJ2-1; D is unresolved. Trimming left V 0 bases short and J 2 bases short, with 9 bases between. CDR3 size: 15 residues. Germline CDR1 reads SGDLS; CDR2 reads YYNGEE. Here the CDR3 DNA reads TGTGCCAGCAGCGTAGATAGTTTGGCCTACAATGAGCAGTTCTTC. Translated, it gives CASSVDSLAYNEQFF.

This rearrangement joins TRBV6-1 to TRBJ2-1, with D possibly TRBD2 on 6 matching bases. Germline values: CDR1 MNHNS, CDR2 SASEGT. V was shortened by 2 bases and J by 6 bases, with 11 bases between the two germline ends. The CDR3 contains 14 residues. CDR3 protein: CASSESLATNEQFF. CDR3 DNA: TGTGCCAGCAGTGAAAGTCTAGCGACCAATGAGCAGTTCTTC.

The genes are TRBV18 and TRBJ1-6; D not resolved. Germline CDR1 and CDR2: KGHSH and LQKENI. Between the trimmed V and J ends, which lost 3 bases and 3 bases, there was a span of 9 bases. The CDR3 length is 15 residues. CDR3 DNA: TGTGCCAGCTCACCCCTAGGCAGCTATAATTCACCCCTCCACTTT. Amino acid sequence: CASSPLGSYNSPLHF.

This sequence joins TRBV6-1 and TRBJ1-5; maybe TRBD1 (5 bases). The CDR3 has 14 amino acids. V lost 2 bases and J 6 bases, leaving 11 bases between the germline ends. Germline V lookup: CDR1 MNHNS, CDR2 SASEGT. The CDR3 DNA reads TGTGCCAGCAGTGAACGAACAGGCCCTCAGCCCCAGCATTTT. As protein: CASSERTGPQPQHF.

The chain has TRBV11-3 and TRBJ2-2, with TRBD2 matching over 7 bases. Trimming took 3 bases from V and 1 from J; bases not matched to a gene: 2. This CDR3 has 15 residues. The germline gives CDR1 SGHNT, CDR2 YENEEA. The CDR3 DNA is TGTGCCAGCAGCTTGGGCGGGAGGAACACCGGGGAGCTGTTTTTT. Its protein product is CASSLGGRNTGELFF.

Only a few counts were recorded for this clone. The chain uses TRBV7-2 and TRBJ2-3; no firm D call. Germline V gene data show CDR1 as SGHTA and CDR2 as FQGNSA. Trimming shortened V by 5 bases and J by 4 bases, and 16 bases separated the two germline ends. The CDR3 extends over 15 amino acids. CDR3 in amino acids: CASSELEFGADTQYF. CDR3 coding DNA: TGTGCCAGCAGCGAGCTAGAATTCGGCGCAGATACGCAGTATTTT.

V gene TRBV14 combines with J gene TRBJ2-1, with D maybe TRBD2 (5 bases). The CDR3 is 16 amino acids. The V gene's germline CDR1 is SGHDN and CDR2 FVKESK. Trimming removed 4 bases from V and 1 base from J, with 14 bases in between. The CDR3: CASSPLASLSYNEQFF. Written as DNA, the CDR3 is TGTGCCAGCAGCCCCTTAGCGTCCCTTTCCTACAATGAGCAGTTCTTC. The full variable domain, in which reference TRBV14 and TRBJ2-1 provide the parts outside the CDR3, is EAGVTQFPSHSVIEKGQTVTLRCDPISGHDNLYWYRRVMGKEIKFLLHFVKESKQDESGMPNNRFLAERTGGTYSTLKVQPAELEDSGVYFCASSPLASLSYNEQFFGPGTRLTVL.

The chain carries TRBV5-1 and TRBJ2-6; tentative D call: TRBD1 (5 bases). This CDR3 region has 15 residues. Trimming pared 3 bases from V and 0 bases from J, leaving 7 bases between. The germline V gene encodes CDR1 SGHRS and CDR2 YFSETQ. CDR3 nucleotide sequence: TGCGCCAGCAGCTATGACAGCTCTGGGGCCAACGTCCTGACTTTC. This translates into CASSYDSSGANVLTF. Drawing the rest from reference TRBV5-1 and TRBJ2-6, the complete variable domain is KAGVTQTPRYLIKTRGQQVTLSCSPISGHRSVSWYQQTPGQGLQFLFEYFSETQRNKGNFPGRFSGRQFSNSRSEMNVSTLELGDSALYLCASSYDSSGANVLTFGAGSRLTVL.

J is TRBJ1-2 and V is TRBV3-1 (or the pseudogene TRBV3-2); D is perhaps TRBD1 (5 bases). The CDR3 spans 15 residues. Germline CDR1 is LGHDT and CDR2 is YNNKEL (reference sequence). The germline V and J ends were trimmed by 4 bases and 1 base, with 13 bases remaining between them. CDR3 amino acids: CASSPIRGGNYGYTF. CDR3 bases: TGTGCCAGCAGCCCAATAAGGGGAGGTAACTATGGCTACACCTTC.

The chain joins TRBV5-1 to TRBJ2-1; 11 nucleotides agree with TRBD2. Germline values: CDR1 SGHRS, CDR2 YFSETQ. The V segment lost 0 bases and the J segment 6 bases; nucleotides outside the gene matches: 2. This CDR3 has 15 residues. The CDR3 spells CASSLATSGSNEQFF. The CDR3, as DNA: TGCGCCAGCAGCTTGGCAACTAGCGGGAGCAATGAGCAGTTCTTC.

The chain is built from TRBV6-2 or TRBV6-3 and TRBJ2-1, with 10 bases fitting TRBD1. The CDR3 is made up of 16 amino acids. V was clipped by 7 bases and J by 4 bases; unmatched bases: 10. Germline lookup yields CDR1 MNHEY and CDR2 SVGEGT. CDR3 in DNA: TGTGCCAGCACCCCCTCCGGGACAGGGGATTACAATGAGCAGTTCTTC. It specifies CASTPSGTGDYNEQFF.

The chain carries TRBV27 and TRBJ2-3, with 7 bases that match TRBD1. The V and J ends lost 5 bases and 0 bases, in that order; junction bases with no gene match: 5. Germline V gene lookup returns CDR1 MNHEY and CDR2 SMNVEV (reference sequence). The CDR3 sequence is 15 residues long. The CDR3 sequence is CASSPQGFSTDTQYF. The CDR3 DNA is TGTGCCAGCAGTCCACAGGGGTTCAGCACAGATACGCAGTATTTT.

The gene calls are TRBV7-2 and TRBJ1-3; 9 nucleotides line up with TRBD1. CDR1 SGHTA and CDR2 FQGNSA come from the germline V gene. CDR3 length: 16 residues. J was trimmed by 4 bases and V by 4 bases; bases with no gene match: 8. The CDR3, as DNA: TGTGCCAGCAGCTCCGGACAGGGGCCGGGAGGAAACACCATATATTTT. Its translation is CASSSGQGPGGNTIYF.

The gene calls are TRBV9 and TRBJ2-7, with TRBD1 matching 9 bases. The V and J ends lost 4 bases and 3 bases, in that order; junction bases with no gene match: 8. Germline CDR1 is SGDLS and CDR2 is YYNGEE. CDR3 length: 15 residues. The CDR3 sequence is CASSKNTDRGYEQYF. The CDR3 DNA reads as TGTGCCAGCAGCAAAAACACGGACAGGGGCTACGAGCAGTACTTC. The full variable domain, in which reference TRBV9 and TRBJ2-7 provide the parts outside the CDR3, is DSGVTQTPKHLITATGQRVTLRCSPRSGDLSVYWYQQSLDQGLQFLIQYYNGEERAKGNILERFSAQQFPDLHSELNLSSLELGDSALYFCASSKNTDRGYEQYFGPGTRLTVT.

The sample holds a few counts of this clone. This sequence joins TRBV5-1 and TRBJ2-3, with a tentative D call TRBD1 (5 bases). The germline CDR1 and CDR2 sequences are SGHRS and YFSETQ. The V gene lost 0 bases and the J gene lost 2 bases, with 13 bases spanning the gap. The CDR3 is 16 residues long. The CDR3 loop reads CASSLGGRETTDTQYF. In nucleotides, the CDR3 is TGCGCCAGCAGCTTGGGGGGCAGAGAAACCACAGATACGCAGTATTTT. Combining the CDR3 with reference TRBV5-1 and TRBJ2-3 gives the whole variable domain KAGVTQTPRYLIKTRGQQVTLSCSPISGHRSVSWYQQTPGQGLQFLFEYFSETQRNKGNFPGRFSGRQFSNSRSEMNVSTLELGDSALYLCASSLGGRETTDTQYFGPGTRLTVL.

V is TRBV7-9 and J is TRBJ2-2; D is unresolved. The CDR3 runs 11 residues. Trimming removed 5 bases from V and 5 bases from J, with 3 bases in between. Germline CDR1 and CDR2: SEHNR and FQNEAQ (reference sequence). The CDR3 spells CASSLTGELFF. DNA of the CDR3: TGTGCCAGCAGCCTGACCGGGGAGCTGTTTTTT.

The CDR3: CASSQDLRSDPNEKLFF. CDR3 nucleotide sequence: TGTGCCAGCAGCCAAGATCTGCGCAGCGACCCTAATGAAAAACTGTTTTTT. The chain combines TRBV14 with TRBJ1-4; no reliable D call. V was cut by 0 bases and J by 3 bases, with 14 bases left in between. This CDR3 is 17 amino acids long. Germline V gives CDR1 SGHDN, CDR2 FVKESK.

Here the CDR3 DNA reads TGTGCCAGCAGTCAATTCGACAGGCCACCCCTCCACTTT. It translates to CASSQFDRPPLHF. This sequence joins TRBV27 and TRBJ1-6, with D perhaps matching TRBD1 (6 bases). Between the trimmed V and J ends, which lost 5 bases and 11 bases, there was a span of 13 bases. The CDR3 length is 13 residues. Germline V gene sequence: CDR1 MNHEY, CDR2 SMNVEV (reference sequence).

The chain couples TRBV27 to TRBJ2-6, with 10 bases that match TRBD1. From germline, CDR1 is MNHEY and CDR2 SMNVEV (reference sequence). The V and J ends lost 0 bases and 2 bases, in that order; junction bases with no gene match: 10. The CDR3 is 20 residues long. The CDR3 sequence is CASSLSLLGTGEAGANVLTF. DNA for the CDR3: TGTGCCAGCAGTTTATCATTACTGGGGACAGGGGAGGCTGGGGCCAACGTCCTGACTTTC.

This chain uses TRBV6-6 with TRBJ1-2, with 7 positions matching TRBD1. In germline, CDR1 is MNHNY, CDR2 SVGAGI (reference sequence). V trimming: 2 bases; J trimming: 2 bases; junction bases outside the gene matches: 5. The CDR3 runs to 15 residues. This CDR3 reads CASSYNPGQNYGYTF. CDR3 bases: TGTGCCAGCAGTTACAACCCGGGACAGAACTATGGCTACACCTTC.

The chain carries TRBV19 and TRBJ2-5; 10 bases align to TRBD1. This CDR3 comprises 14 residues. After removal of 7 bases from V and 5 bases from J, the junction contained 7 bases not matched to a gene. The germline V gene encodes CDR1 LNHDA and CDR2 SQIVND (reference sequence). CDR3 DNA sequence: TGTGCCAGTAAGCGGGACAGGGGTCGGGAGACCCAGTACTTC. The encoded protein is CASKRDRGRETQYF.

The rearrangement joins TRBV20-1 to TRBJ2-3; D uncertain. Germline CDR1 is DFQATT and CDR2 is SNEGSKA (reference sequence). V was trimmed by 4 bases and J by 3 bases, leaving 5 bases between them. The CDR3 has 11 residues. The CDR3 sequence is CSATHTDTQYF. For the CDR3, the DNA is TGCAGTGCTACCCATACAGATACGCAGTATTTT.

This rearrangement joins TRBV6-1 to TRBJ2-2; 9 nucleotides line up with TRBD1. Trimming removed 3 bases from V and 5 bases from J; junction bases left unmatched: 4. The CDR3 has 15 amino acids. The germline V gene has CDR1 MNHNS and CDR2 SASEGT. The CDR3 reads CASSEDRGSTGELFF. The CDR3 bases are TGTGCCAGCAGTGAGGACAGGGGAAGTACCGGGGAGCTGTTTTTT.

The V gene is TRBV18, the J gene TRBJ2-7; TRBD1 matches at 7 bases. The CDR3 length is 15 residues. Germline V lookup: CDR1 KGHSH, CDR2 LQKENI. The ends lost 7 bases at V and 2 bases at J; junction bases unmatched: 11. For the CDR3, the DNA is TGTGCCAGCTTTCCCGGACAGGATTCCACCTACGAGCAGTACTTC. Translating gives CASFPGQDSTYEQYF.

The chain couples TRBV5-1 to TRBJ2-1; 9 bases are a match to TRBD2. Germline values: CDR1 SGHRS, CDR2 YFSETQ. CDR3 length: 17 amino acids. V was pared by 4 bases and J by 0 bases, with 8 bases of the junction left unmatched. As DNA, the CDR3 is TGCGCCAGCAGCCTCGGACTAGCGCGAAGCTCCTACAATGAGCAGTTCTTC. The encoded protein is CASSLGLARSSYNEQFF.

This rearrangement joins TRBV7-2 to TRBJ2-1; the D gene is possibly TRBD2 (6 bases). With 5 bases removed from V and 4 bases from J, the gap between germline ends came to 18 bases. Germline V gene lookup returns CDR1 SGHTA and CDR2 FQGNSA. CDR3 length: 16 residues. CDR3 in amino acids: CASSPLGGGPYNEQFF. As DNA, the CDR3 is TGTGCCAGCAGCCCGCTGGGGGGAGGCCCATACAATGAGCAGTTCTTC.